Presented here are 3 T cell receptor beta chains from one specimen sequenced in a study of blood T cell repertoires in COVID-19 (dated by TCRdb to 2020 to 2021). Libraries were built with the immunoSEQ multiplex PCR assay. TCRdb limited this immuneACCESS table to in-frame rearrangements with V and J called. A share of clones is missing; checked studies link under half to unresolved V genes, and the rest is unexplained. This sample has about 200,000 clones in its table, and approximately 90% of those were observed once. The top ten constitute around a fifth of the sample. The sample taken for sequencing was peripheral blood. Receptor source: a man aged 60-69 years with active or convalescent COVID-19.

The V call is TRBV6-4, the J call TRBJ2-3; weak D call: TRBD2 (6 bases). Germline assignment: CDR1 MRHNA and CDR2 SNTAGT. The CDR3 consists of 15 residues. V was shortened by 2 bases and J by 3 bases, with 12 bases between the two germline ends. The CDR3, as DNA: TGTGCCAGCAGTGACACTAGGGGAGGAACAGATACGCAGTATTTT. Encoded protein: CASSDTRGGTDTQYF.

This clone has just a few counts. CDR3: CASSLEIRYTEAFF. CDR3 DNA: TGTGCCAGCAGCTTGGAGATTCGGTACACTGAAGCTTTCTTT. The chain combines TRBV5-5 with TRBJ1-1; D gene ambiguous. This CDR3 contains 14 residues. The V gene lost 0 bases and the J gene lost 3 bases, with 9 bases spanning the gap. The V gene's germline CDR1 is SGHKS and CDR2 YYEKEE (reference sequence).

The chain employs TRBV18 and TRBJ1-3; TRBD1 is a possible D gene (6 bases). Looked up from germline, CDR1 is KGHSH and CDR2 is LQKENI. The CDR3 length is 14 residues. Trimming shortened V by 6 bases and J by 0 bases, and 9 bases separated the two germline ends. In nucleotides, the CDR3 is TGTGCCAGCTCGCAGGGGAACTCTGGAAACACCATATATTTT. Its protein is CASSQGNSGNTIYF.